This TCR beta chain was captured by sequencing in a study of blood T cell repertoires in COVID-19. Germline lookup yields CDR1 SGHAT and CDR2 FQNNGV. Trimming cost V 1 base and J 2 bases; bases outside gene matches: 7. This CDR3 contains 18 residues. The data were produced by immunoSEQ multiplex PCR, yet TCRdb's version contains in-frame clones alone and is incomplete. The data hold over 200,000 clones, with roughly 87% observed a single time. The table lists this clone with a count of one. The source material was PBMCs or T cells enriched from blood (not recorded which). The sequence was obtained from a man in his late teens or twenties with acute COVID-19. The chain couples TRBV11-2 to TRBJ2-4; 11 nucleotides match TRBD2. The DNA for the CDR3 is TGTGCCAGCAGCTTAGGGATAGCGGGAGGGCCCTCCAAAAACATTCAGTACTTC. This translates into CASSLGIAGGPSKNIQYF.